One sample yielded the 2 T cell receptor beta chains listed below, sequenced in a study of blood T cell repertoires in COVID-19. Only in-frame clones appear in the TCRdb table, and some are missing; sequencing was by immunoSEQ multiplex PCR. The sample holds about 41,000 clones, around 82% seen once. The sequenced sample was peripheral blood. The receptors originated from a man aged 35-49 years with active or convalescent COVID-19.

The sample holds a few counts of this clone. The DNA of the CDR3 is TGTGCCAGCAGTTACAGCGGGGGGAACACTGAAGCTTTCTTT. It is translated as CASSYSGGNTEAFF. This chain connects TRBV6-5 to TRBJ1-1; D possibly corresponds to TRBD1 (5 bases). V lost 2 bases, J lost 1 base, and 8 bases lay in between. The CDR3 runs 14 residues. Germline V lookup: CDR1 MNHEY, CDR2 SVGAGI.

The chain links TRBV30 to TRBJ1-2; no clear D. V shed 2 bases and J shed 4 bases, with 5 bases lying between them. Germline values: CDR1 GTSNPN, CDR2 SVGIG (reference sequence). The CDR3 is 11 residues long. CDR3 sequence: CAWSNFYGYTF. CDR3 in DNA: TGTGCCTGGAGTAACTTCTATGGCTACACCTTC.